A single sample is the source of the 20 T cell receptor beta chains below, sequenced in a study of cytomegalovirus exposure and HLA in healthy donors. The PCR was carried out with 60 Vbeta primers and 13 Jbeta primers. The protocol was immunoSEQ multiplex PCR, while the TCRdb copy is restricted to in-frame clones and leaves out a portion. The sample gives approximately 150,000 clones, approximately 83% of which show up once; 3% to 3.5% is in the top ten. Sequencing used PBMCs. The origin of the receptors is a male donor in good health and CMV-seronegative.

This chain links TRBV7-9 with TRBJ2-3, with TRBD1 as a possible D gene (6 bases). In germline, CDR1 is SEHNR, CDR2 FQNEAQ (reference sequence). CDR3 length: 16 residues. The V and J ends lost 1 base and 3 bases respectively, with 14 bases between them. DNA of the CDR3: TGTGCCAGCAGCTTAGATTACAGGGAGAGGACAGATACGCAGTATTTT. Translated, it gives CASSLDYRERTDTQYF.

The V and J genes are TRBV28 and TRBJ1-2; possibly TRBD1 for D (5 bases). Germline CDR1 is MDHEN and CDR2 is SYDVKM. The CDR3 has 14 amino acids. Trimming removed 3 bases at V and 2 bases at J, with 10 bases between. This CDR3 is CASSFGGGNYGYTF. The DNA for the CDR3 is TGTGCCAGCAGTTTTGGGGGGGGAAACTATGGCTACACCTTC.

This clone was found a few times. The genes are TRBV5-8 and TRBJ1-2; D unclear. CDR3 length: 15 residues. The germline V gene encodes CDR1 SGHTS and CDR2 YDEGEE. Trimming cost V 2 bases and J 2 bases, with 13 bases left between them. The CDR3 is CASSLFSVSNYGYTF. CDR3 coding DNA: TGTGCCAGCAGCTTATTTAGCGTCTCCAACTATGGCTACACCTTC.

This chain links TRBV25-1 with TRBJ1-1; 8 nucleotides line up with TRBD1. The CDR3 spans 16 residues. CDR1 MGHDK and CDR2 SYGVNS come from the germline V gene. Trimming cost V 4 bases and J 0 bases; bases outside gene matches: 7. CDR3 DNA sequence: TGTGCCAGCAGTGCGAGGAGGACAGGGCTGAACACTGAAGCTTTCTTT. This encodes CASSARRTGLNTEAFF.

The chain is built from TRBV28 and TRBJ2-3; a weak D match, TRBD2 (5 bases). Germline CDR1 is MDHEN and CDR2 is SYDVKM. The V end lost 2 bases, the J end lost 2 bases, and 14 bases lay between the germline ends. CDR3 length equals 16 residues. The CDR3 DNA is TGTGCCAGCAGTTTAGCGGAGCGGCCCCTCACAGATACGCAGTATTTT. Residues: CASSLAERPLTDTQYF.

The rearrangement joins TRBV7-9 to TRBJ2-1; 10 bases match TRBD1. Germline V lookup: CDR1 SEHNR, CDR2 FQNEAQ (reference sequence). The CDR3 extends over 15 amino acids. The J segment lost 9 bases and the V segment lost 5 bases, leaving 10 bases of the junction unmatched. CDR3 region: CASSPTETGGIEQFF. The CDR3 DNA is TGTGCCAGCAGCCCCACAGAGACAGGGGGCATTGAGCAGTTCTTC.

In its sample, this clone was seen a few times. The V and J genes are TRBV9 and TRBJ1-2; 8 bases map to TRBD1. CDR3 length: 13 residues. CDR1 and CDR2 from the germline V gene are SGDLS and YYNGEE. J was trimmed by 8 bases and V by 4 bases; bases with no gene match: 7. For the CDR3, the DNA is TGTGCCAGCAGCCCGCAGGGGGCAAGAGGCTACACCTTC. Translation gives CASSPQGARGYTF.

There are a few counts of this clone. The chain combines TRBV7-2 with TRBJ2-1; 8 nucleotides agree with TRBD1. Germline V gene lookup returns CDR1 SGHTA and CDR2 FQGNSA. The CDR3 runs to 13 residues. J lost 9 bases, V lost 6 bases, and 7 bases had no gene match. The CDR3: CASSRQGLPEQFF. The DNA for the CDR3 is TGTGCCAGCAGTCGACAGGGGTTACCTGAGCAGTTCTTC.

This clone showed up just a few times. CDR3 sequence: CASSSGANVLTF. In nucleotides, the CDR3 is TGTGCCTCCAGCTCTGGGGCCAACGTCCTGACTTTC. The rearrangement links TRBV2 to TRBJ2-6; no definite D call. Per the germline V gene, CDR1 is SNHLY and CDR2 is FYNNEI. Trimming removed 11 bases from V and 0 bases from J, with 5 bases in between. The CDR3 totals 12 residues.

The CDR3 DNA reads as TGTGCCAGCAGCCCGACAGGGGTAGGTGAGCAGTTCTTC. This sequence encodes CASSPTGVGEQFF. This chain connects TRBV6-4 to TRBJ2-1; 8 bases agree with TRBD1. Germline CDR1 MRHNA, CDR2 SNTAGT. The CDR3 sequence is 13 residues long. Germline trimming cut 6 bases from V and 9 bases from J; bases unmatched to any gene: 7.

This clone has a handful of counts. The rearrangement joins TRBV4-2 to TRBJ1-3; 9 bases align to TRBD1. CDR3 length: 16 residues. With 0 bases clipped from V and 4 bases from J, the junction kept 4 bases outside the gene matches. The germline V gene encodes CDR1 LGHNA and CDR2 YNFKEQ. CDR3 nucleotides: TGTGCCAGCAGCCAAGAAGTAGGGACAGGGGGAAACACCATATATTTT. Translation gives CASSQEVGTGGNTIYF.

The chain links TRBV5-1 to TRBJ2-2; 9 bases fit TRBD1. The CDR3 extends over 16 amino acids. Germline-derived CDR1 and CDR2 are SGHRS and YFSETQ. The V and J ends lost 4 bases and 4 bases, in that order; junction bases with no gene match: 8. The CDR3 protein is CASSLGQGSITGELFF. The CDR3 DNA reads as TGCGCCAGCAGCCTCGGACAGGGGAGTATCACCGGGGAGCTGTTTTTT.

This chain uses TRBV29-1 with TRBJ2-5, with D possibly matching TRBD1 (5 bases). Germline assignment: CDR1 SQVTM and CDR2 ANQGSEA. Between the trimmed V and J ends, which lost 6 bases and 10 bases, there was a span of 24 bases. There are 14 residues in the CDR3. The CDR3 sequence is CSVLSTARQGDQYF. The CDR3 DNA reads TGCAGCGTCCTCAGTACGGCTCGCCAAGGGGACCAGTACTTC.

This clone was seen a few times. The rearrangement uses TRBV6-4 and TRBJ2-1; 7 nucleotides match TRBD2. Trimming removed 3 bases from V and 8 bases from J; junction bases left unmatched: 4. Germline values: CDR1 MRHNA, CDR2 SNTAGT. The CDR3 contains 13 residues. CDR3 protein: CASSDLTSDEQFF. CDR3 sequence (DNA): TGTGCCAGCAGTGATCTCACTAGCGATGAGCAGTTCTTC.

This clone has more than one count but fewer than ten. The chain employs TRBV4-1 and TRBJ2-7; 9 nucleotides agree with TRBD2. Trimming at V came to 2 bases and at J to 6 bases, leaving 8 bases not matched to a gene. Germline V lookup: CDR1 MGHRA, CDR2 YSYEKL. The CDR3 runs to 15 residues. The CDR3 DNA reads TGCGCCAGCAGCCAACGGAAGGGACTAGCCAGCGAGCAGTACTTC. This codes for CASSQRKGLASEQYF.

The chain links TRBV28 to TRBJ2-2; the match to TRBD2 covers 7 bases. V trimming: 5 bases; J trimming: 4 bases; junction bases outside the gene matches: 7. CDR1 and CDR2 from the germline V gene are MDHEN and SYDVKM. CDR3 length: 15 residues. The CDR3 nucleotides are TGTGCCAGCAGTCCTTTGGCGGGGGTCACCGGGGAGCTGTTTTTT. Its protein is CASSPLAGVTGELFF. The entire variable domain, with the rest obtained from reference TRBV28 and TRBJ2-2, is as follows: DVKVTQSSRYLVKRTGEKVFLECVQDMDHENMFWYRQDPGLGLRLIYFSYDVKMKEKGDIPEGYSVSREKKERFSLILESASTNQTSMYLCASSPLAGVTGELFFGEGSRLTVL.

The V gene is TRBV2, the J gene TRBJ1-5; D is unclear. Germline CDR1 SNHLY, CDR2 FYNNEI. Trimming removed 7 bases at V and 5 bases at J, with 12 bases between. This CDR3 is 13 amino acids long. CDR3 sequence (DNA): TGTGCCAGCACCACAAACACAGATCAGCCCCAGCATTTT. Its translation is CASTTNTDQPQHF.

CDR3 sequence reads: CATNQAGGPGEQYF. DNA for the CDR3: TGTGCCACCAACCAGGCGGGAGGGCCAGGCGAGCAGTACTTC. The genes are TRBV9 and TRBJ2-5, with TRBD2 matching over 9 bases. The better agreement between TRBJ2-7 and the DNA end casts doubt on the J call. In germline, CDR1 is SGDLS, CDR2 YYNGEE. The CDR3 spans 14 residues.

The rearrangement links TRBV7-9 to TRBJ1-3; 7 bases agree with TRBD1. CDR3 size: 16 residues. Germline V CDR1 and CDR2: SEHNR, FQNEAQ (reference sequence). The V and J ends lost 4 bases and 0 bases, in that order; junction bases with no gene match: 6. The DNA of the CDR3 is TGTGCCAGCAGCTCCGGACAGGCGGGCTCTGGAAACACCATATATTTT. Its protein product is CASSSGQAGSGNTIYF.

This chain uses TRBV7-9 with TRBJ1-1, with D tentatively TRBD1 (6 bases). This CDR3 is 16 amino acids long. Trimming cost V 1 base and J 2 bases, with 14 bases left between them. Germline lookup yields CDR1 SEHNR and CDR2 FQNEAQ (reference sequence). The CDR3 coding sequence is TGTGCCAGCAGCTTAGGGGGACATACTTTAAACACTGAAGCTTTCTTT. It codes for CASSLGGHTLNTEAFF.